This entry lists 23 T cell receptor beta chains sequenced from one sample in a study of CD8 T cells in ankylosing spondylitis. TCRdb reanalysed the 5' RACE reads using MiXCR and keeps one entry per CDR3 protein. This repertoire shows about 110,000 distinct CDR3 sequences, 24% found once; its top ten account for about 12%. Sequences were obtained from synovial fluid, either unsorted or a sorted T cell fraction (not recorded which). The receptors come from a male donor with ankylosing spondylitis.

This chain uses TRBV9 with TRBJ1-6; 7 bases align to TRBD1. Per germline, CDR1 SGDLS and CDR2 YYNGEE. J was trimmed by 0 bases and V by 6 bases; bases with no gene match: 9. The CDR3 sequence is 17 residues long. CDR3 protein: CASTPRDSRSYNSPLHF. The DNA for the CDR3 is TGTGCCAGCACACCGAGGGACAGCCGCTCCTATAATTCACCCCTCCACTTT. Full variable domain (rest looked up from reference TRBV9 and TRBJ1-6): DSGVTQTPKHLITATGQRVTLRCSPRSGDLSVYWYQQSLDQGLQFLIQYYNGEERAKGNILERFSAQQFPDLHSELNLSSLELGDSALYFCASTPRDSRSYNSPLHFGNGTRLTVT.

The chain is built from TRBV4-1 and TRBJ2-3, with 8 bases identical to TRBD1. CDR1 and CDR2 from the germline V gene are MGHRA and YSYEKL. The V gene end was trimmed by 1 base and the J gene end by 4 bases; junction bases not matched to a gene: 10. The length of the CDR3 is 17 residues. CDR3 bases: TGCGCCAGCAGCCAAGGGGGGCCAGGGGGCCAGGCAGATACGCAGTATTTT. Residues: CASSQGGPGGQADTQYF.

This clonotype appeared many times. V is TRBV6-2 or TRBV6-3 and J is TRBJ2-7; 7 nucleotides agree with TRBD1. Germline trimming cut 6 bases from V and 0 bases from J; bases unmatched to any gene: 8. This CDR3 has 15 amino acids. Per germline, CDR1 MNHEY and CDR2 SVGEGT. The CDR3 is CASRDLDRSSYEQYF. The DNA for the CDR3 is TGTGCCAGCAGAGACCTGGACAGGTCCTCCTACGAGCAGTACTTC.

This clonotype has only a few counts. The chain has TRBV5-6 and TRBJ2-2; 13 nucleotides match TRBD2. Germline assignment: CDR1 SGHDT and CDR2 YYEEEE. Trimming cost V 5 bases and J 3 bases; bases outside gene matches: 7. This CDR3 region has 17 residues. In DNA form, the CDR3 reads TGTGCCAGCAGTTCCGGGACTAGCGGGACCTACACCGGGGAGCTGTTTTTT. Its protein is CASSSGTSGTYTGELFF. The whole variable domain, filled in from reference TRBV5-6 and TRBJ2-2, reads DAGVTQSPTHLIKTRGQQVTLRCSPKSGHDTVSWYQQALGQGPQFIFQYYEEEERQRGNFPDRFSGHQFPNYSSELNVNALLLGDSALYLCASSSGTSGTYTGELFFGEGSRLTVL.

The rearrangement joins TRBV7-7 to TRBJ2-1; the match to TRBD1 covers 8 bases. This CDR3 region has 14 residues. V gave up 6 bases and J gave up 5 bases; unmatched junction bases: 6. Germline values: CDR1 SSHAT, CDR2 FNYEAQ (reference sequence). The CDR3 region has the DNA TGTGCCAGCAGTCTCGACAGGGGCGACAATGAGCAGTTCTTC. Amino acid sequence: CASSLDRGDNEQFF.

This clonotype was counted only a few times. The V and J genes are TRBV5-1 and TRBJ2-5; no clear D gene. This CDR3 contains 14 residues. Trimming left V 4 bases short and J 0 bases short, with 10 bases between. Germline lookup yields CDR1 SGHRS and CDR2 YFSETQ. In nucleotides, the CDR3 is TGCGCCAGCAGCCGTGGGAACAACCAAGAGACCCAGTACTTC. Translation gives CASSRGNNQETQYF.

This clonotype was observed a few times. The rearrangement links TRBV29-1 to TRBJ2-1; D ambiguous. Trimming stripped 3 bases from V and 9 bases from J, with 12 bases between. The germline V gene has CDR1 SQVTM and CDR2 ANQGSEA. The CDR3 runs 12 residues. The CDR3 DNA reads as TGCAGCGTTGATTATCGGTTGGGTGAGCAGTTCTTC. The encoded protein is CSVDYRLGEQFF.

This clonotype was recorded a few times. The chain couples TRBV2 to TRBJ1-4, with D maybe TRBD1 (5 bases). Germline V CDR1 and CDR2: SNHLY, FYNNEI. The CDR3 is made up of 14 amino acids. V was shortened by 6 bases and J by 7 bases, with 15 bases between the two germline ends. CDR3 sequence reads: CASRRIREIEKLFF. The DNA for the CDR3 is TGTGCCAGCAGGAGGATCAGGGAGATTGAAAAACTGTTTTTT.

This clonotype was picked up a small number of times. This chain links TRBV12-3 or TRBV12-4 with TRBJ2-7, with a weak D call TRBD1 (8 bases). This CDR3 has 20 residues. Trimming removed 7 bases from V and 5 bases from J, with 36 bases in between. The CDR3 DNA reads as TGTGCCAGCACCCGAGGATGGGCAGGGGGCCCAGCGGGACGTCTGGACGAGCAGTACTTC. Translation gives CASTRGWAGGPAGRLDEQYF.

This sequence joins TRBV20-1 and TRBJ2-5; 8 bases agree with TRBD2. Germline trimming cut 3 bases from V and 0 bases from J; bases unmatched to any gene: 0. The germline CDR1 and CDR2 sequences are DFQATT and SNEGSKA (reference sequence). The CDR3 consists of 13 residues. The CDR3 reads CSASGRDQETQYF. The CDR3, as DNA: TGCAGTGCTAGCGGGAGGGACCAAGAGACCCAGTACTTC.

This clonotype was observed many times. The V gene is TRBV6-1, the J gene TRBJ2-5; D unresolved. CDR1 and CDR2 (germline): MNHNS, SASEGT. The CDR3 totals 12 residues. V was shortened by 5 bases and J by 4 bases, with 8 bases between the two germline ends. The DNA for the CDR3 is TGTGCCAGCAGTCCCGGTCGAGAGACCCAGTACTTC. This codes for CASSPGRETQYF.

The V gene is TRBV5-5, the J gene TRBJ2-2, with unresolved D. Trimming removed 1 base at V and 3 bases at J, with 7 bases between. The CDR3 length is 14 residues. Germline lookup yields CDR1 SGHKS and CDR2 YYEKEE (reference sequence). The CDR3 DNA reads as TGTGCCAGCAGCTTGAGAGTTTACACCGGGGAGCTGTTTTTT. Residues: CASSLRVYTGELFF. Combining the CDR3 with reference TRBV5-5 and TRBJ2-2 gives the whole variable domain DAGVTQSPTHLIKTRGQQVTLRCSPISGHKSVSWYQQVLGQGPQFIFQYYEKEERGRGNFPDRFSARQFPNYSSELNVNALLLGDSALYLCASSLRVYTGELFFGEGSRLTVL.

V is TRBV19 and J is TRBJ2-7; tentatively, D is TRBD1 (6 bases). Germline-derived CDR1 and CDR2 are LNHDA and SQIVND (reference sequence). This CDR3 is built from 13 residues. The V gene lost 5 bases and the J gene lost 6 bases, with 14 bases spanning the gap. The CDR3 nucleotides are TGTGCCAGTAGTGTAACAGGGAAGGGCGAGCAGTACTTC. Protein: CASSVTGKGEQYF.

The chain carries TRBV6-1 and TRBJ2-1, with a possible D match to TRBD1 (6 bases). V lost 6 bases and J 4 bases, leaving 13 bases between the germline ends. Germline V gene data show CDR1 as MNHNS and CDR2 as SASEGT. The CDR3 is 14 residues long. DNA of the CDR3: TGTGCCAGCAGCGACAGGACCACTTACAATGAGCAGTTCTTC. This codes for CASSDRTTYNEQFF.

This clonotype has more than one count but fewer than ten. The chain employs TRBV2 and TRBJ2-1; D is undetermined. V was trimmed by 5 bases and J by 9 bases, leaving 5 bases between them. Germline loops: CDR1 SNHLY, CDR2 FYNNEI. CDR3 length equals 10 residues. CDR3 in amino acids: CASSRFEQFF. CDR3 sequence (DNA): TGTGCCAGCAGTAGGTTTGAGCAGTTCTTC.

The J gene is TRBJ1-2, the V gene TRBV2; the match to TRBD1 covers 8 bases. This CDR3 has 15 amino acids. J gave up 6 bases and V 5 bases, and 11 bases lay outside the gene matches. Germline CDR1 reads SNHLY; CDR2 reads FYNNEI. The CDR3, as DNA: TGTGCCAGCAGTTCCTGGACAGGGAGGTCTGATGGCTACACCTTC. The encoded protein is CASSSWTGRSDGYTF.

By share, this clonotype counts as medium-sized (0.01 to 0.1%). This chain uses TRBV7-2 with TRBJ2-7; 8 bases line up with TRBD2. This CDR3 spans 13 amino acids. V shed 3 bases and J 7 bases; nucleotides not matched to a gene: 5. Germline V gene lookup returns CDR1 SGHTA and CDR2 FQGNSA. CDR3 nucleotide sequence: TGTGCCAGCAGCTTTACTAGCGGAGGAGAGCAGTACTTC. It codes for CASSFTSGGEQYF.

This chain uses TRBV20-1 with TRBJ2-3; D may match TRBD1 or TRBD2 (5 bases each). The V end lost 1 base, the J end lost 1 base, and 12 bases lay between the germline ends. Germline assignment: CDR1 DFQATT and CDR2 SNEGSKA (reference sequence). CDR3 length: 15 residues. The DNA of the CDR3 is TGCAGTGCTAGAGGGGACGCGCCCCGCACAGATACGCAGTATTTT. It is translated as CSARGDAPRTDTQYF.

This clonotype was observed a handful of times. V is TRBV7-2 and J is TRBJ1-2; the D gene is possibly TRBD1 (5 bases). The CDR3 is made up of 16 amino acids. CDR1 and CDR2 (germline): SGHTA, FQGNSA. V shed 6 bases and J shed 0 bases, with 17 bases lying between them. CDR3 nucleotides: TGTGCCAGCAGTTCAGGGACTGTGAGATCTAACTATGGCTACACCTTC. Residues: CASSSGTVRSNYGYTF.

This clonotype was picked up a small number of times. The chain joins TRBV7-7 to TRBJ2-2, with 8 bases that match TRBD1. V shed 5 bases, J shed 7 bases, and the junction held 3 bases outside the gene matches. CDR1 SSHAT and CDR2 FNYEAQ come from the germline V gene (reference sequence). The CDR3 has 13 amino acids. The CDR3 is CASSKDRGGELFF. The CDR3 coding sequence is TGTGCCAGCAGCAAAGACAGGGGCGGGGAGCTGTTTTTT.

This chain connects TRBV20-1 to TRBJ2-7, with no clear D. This CDR3 contains 11 residues. The ends were cut back, 1 base at V and 9 bases at J, with 10 bases in the middle. Germline CDR1 and CDR2: DFQATT and SNEGSKA (reference sequence). The CDR3 DNA reads as TGCAGTGCTAGAGTCTCGTATGGGCAGTACTTC. This encodes CSARVSYGQYF.

The table lists this clonotype with a few counts. The V gene is TRBV5-1, the J gene TRBJ2-5, with D possibly being TRBD1 or TRBD2 (5 bases each). Deletions cut 7 bases from V and 5 bases from J, with 15 bases between. CDR1 SGHRS and CDR2 YFSETQ come from the germline V gene. CDR3 length: 13 amino acids. In DNA form, the CDR3 reads TGCGCCAGCGGGGGAGCCAATATGGAGACCCAGTACTTC. Its protein product is CASGGANMETQYF.

The chain uses TRBV10-2 and TRBJ2-3; 11 nucleotides match TRBD2. There are 15 residues in the CDR3. The ends lost 6 bases at V and 6 bases at J; junction bases unmatched: 8. Germline V CDR1 and CDR2: WSHSY, SAAADI. The CDR3 sequence: CASRVTSGSGDTQYF. CDR3 nucleotide sequence: TGCGCCAGCAGGGTTACTAGCGGGAGTGGGGATACGCAGTATTTT.